The 26 T cell receptor beta chains below come from one sample, sequenced in a study of PD-1 blockade in classical Hodgkin lymphoma. Measured with immunoSEQ multiplex PCR; TCRdb has only the in-frame clones, and not every one. This sample has about 40,000 clones, with roughly 78% found just once. Autologous stem cell transplantation was followed by relapse in every patient, and brentuximab vedotin exposure varied. The sample in question was peripheral blood mononuclear cells (PBMCs), obtained at baseline. The receptors come from a human donor with classical Hodgkin lymphoma.

CDR3 loop: CASSQEGQALGYEQYF. CDR3 DNA sequence: TGCGCCAGCAGCCAAGAAGGGCAGGCGTTAGGTTACGAGCAGTACTTC. The gene calls are TRBV4-1 and TRBJ2-7; unclear D gene. The CDR3 runs to 16 residues. Germline CDR1 reads MGHRA; CDR2 reads YSYEKL. V was trimmed by 0 bases and J by 4 bases, leaving 16 bases between them.

V usage is TRBV7-8 and J usage is TRBJ1-6; D is undetermined. Trimming removed 1 base at V and 8 bases at J, with 6 bases between. This CDR3 region has 13 residues. CDR1 SGHVS and CDR2 FQNEAQ come from the germline V gene. CDR3 sequence reads: CASSLGADSPLHF. The CDR3, as DNA: TGTGCCAGCAGCTTAGGGGCGGATTCACCCCTCCACTTT.

The chain links TRBV7-2 to TRBJ2-7; weak D call: TRBD2 (6 bases). The CDR3 runs to 12 residues. Trimming left V 5 bases short and J 3 bases short, with 8 bases between. Germline values: CDR1 SGHTA, CDR2 FQGNSA. The CDR3 reads CASSRDFYEQYF. The CDR3, as DNA: TGTGCCAGCAGCCGGGACTTCTACGAGCAGTACTTC.

The chain combines TRBV5-6 with TRBJ1-1, with 7 nucleotides matching TRBD1. This CDR3 region has 16 residues. The V gene's germline CDR1 is SGHDT and CDR2 YYEEEE. V was clipped by 5 bases and J by 11 bases; unmatched bases: 21. The CDR3, as DNA: TGTGCCAGCAGTCTCGCGGTGGGGACAGTCGCGACCCCTGCTTTCTTT. Translating gives CASSLAVGTVATPAFF.

This clone came up a few times. The rearrangement joins TRBV29-1 to TRBJ2-7; D is undetermined. CDR1 is SQVTM and CDR2 is ANQGSEA in the germline V gene. Trimming stripped 1 base from V and 1 base from J, with 8 bases between. The CDR3 length is 13 residues. CDR3 region: CSVEVEGSYEQYF. CDR3 DNA sequence: TGCAGCGTTGAAGTGGAAGGGTCCTACGAGCAGTACTTC.

CDR3 DNA: TGTGCCAGCAGCTTAGAGGGTCCCTTAATGGAGACCCAGTACTTC. Residues: CASSLEGPLMETQYF. V usage is TRBV7-2 and J usage is TRBJ2-5; D remains ambiguous. Germline V gene lookup returns CDR1 SGHTA and CDR2 FQGNSA. V lost 1 base to trimming and J lost 5 bases, with 14 bases between them. This CDR3 contains 15 residues.

A single count supports this clone. The chain links TRBV29-1 to TRBJ2-3, with D possibly TRBD1 on 5 matching bases. From germline, CDR1 is SQVTM and CDR2 ANQGSEA. This CDR3 contains 16 residues. The ends were cut back, 0 bases at V and 0 bases at J, with 13 bases in the middle. For the CDR3, the DNA is TGCAGCGTTGAAGATCTCGACCCAGGGAGCACAGATACGCAGTATTTT. Residues: CSVEDLDPGSTDTQYF.

The chain is built from TRBV7-9 and TRBJ2-3; 8 bases align to TRBD2. With V trimmed by 5 bases and J by 2 bases, 3 bases remained unmatched. CDR1 and CDR2 (germline): SEHNR, FQNEAQ (reference sequence). There are 14 residues in the CDR3. The CDR3 reads CASSPAGDTDTQYF. Written as DNA, the CDR3 is TGTGCCAGCAGCCCAGCGGGGGACACAGATACGCAGTATTTT.

The chain is built from TRBV19 and TRBJ2-1; the match to TRBD1 covers 8 bases. V dropped 5 bases and J dropped 7; count of bases not matched to a gene: 4. The CDR3 totals 13 residues. Germline V gene sequence: CDR1 LNHDA, CDR2 SQIVND (reference sequence). In DNA, the CDR3 is TGTGCCAGTAGTCACCACAGGGGGAATGAGCAGTTCTTC. Its translation: CASSHHRGNEQFF. The whole variable domain, remainder taken from reference TRBV19 and TRBJ2-1, is DGGITQSPKYLFRKEGQNVTLSCEQNLNHDAMYWYRQDPGQGLRLIYYSQIVNDFQKGDIAEGYSVSREKKESFPLTVTSAQKNPTAFYLCASSHHRGNEQFFGPGTRLTVL.

This sequence joins TRBV10-1 and TRBJ1-5; 7 positions agree with TRBD1. CDR3 length equals 13 residues. J lost 2 bases, V lost 9 bases, and 4 bases had no gene match. Germline V gives CDR1 WNHNN, CDR2 SYGVQD (reference sequence). DNA of the CDR3: TGCGCCAGTCTCGACAGGGGCAATCAGCCCCAGCATTTT. Translated, it gives CASLDRGNQPQHF.

The chain carries TRBV2 and TRBJ2-5; D not resolved. The V end was cut by 3 bases, the J end by 5 bases, with 7 bases between. The V gene's germline CDR1 is SNHLY and CDR2 FYNNEI. The CDR3 has 12 amino acids. The DNA of the CDR3 is TGTGCCAGCAGTGAGGAACGGGAGACCCAGTACTTC. Amino acids: CASSEERETQYF.

This rearrangement joins TRBV6-6 to TRBJ2-7, with D tentatively TRBD1 (6 bases). The CDR3 sequence is 12 residues long. Germline lookup yields CDR1 MNHNY and CDR2 SVGAGI (reference sequence). The V gene lost 6 bases and the J gene lost 3 bases, with 9 bases spanning the gap. The CDR3 loop reads CASRTDSYEQYF. The CDR3 region has the DNA TGTGCCAGCAGAACGGACAGCTACGAGCAGTACTTC.

Only one count was recorded for this clone. V gene TRBV5-1 combines with J gene TRBJ2-5; D is unresolved. Trimming left V 2 bases short and J 1 base short, with 9 bases between. The CDR3 sequence is 14 residues long. Germline V gives CDR1 SGHRS, CDR2 YFSETQ. The CDR3 DNA is TGCGCCAGCAGCTTAGGCCGGGCCCAAGAGACCCAGTACTTC. Its protein is CASSLGRAQETQYF. Variable domain in full (rest from reference TRBV5-1 and TRBJ2-5): KAGVTQTPRYLIKTRGQQVTLSCSPISGHRSVSWYQQTPGQGLQFLFEYFSETQRNKGNFPGRFSGRQFSNSRSEMNVSTLELGDSALYLCASSLGRAQETQYFGPGTRLLVL.

This chain joins TRBV29-1 and TRBJ2-5; D is possibly TRBD1 (5 bases). This CDR3 has 13 amino acids. Germline values: CDR1 SQVTM, CDR2 ANQGSEA. V lost 1 base and J lost 4, with 10 bases in between. For the CDR3, the DNA is TGCAGCGTTGAAGGGCAGGGATCAGAGACCCAGTACTTC. It translates to CSVEGQGSETQYF.

The rearrangement joins TRBV6-6 to TRBJ2-7, with D possibly called TRBD1 or TRBD2 (5 bases each). CDR3 length: 15 amino acids. Trimming stripped 2 bases from V and 6 bases from J, with 17 bases between. CDR1 and CDR2 (germline): MNHNY, SVGAGI (reference sequence). CDR3 amino acids: CASSYGAFGGFEQYF. Written as DNA, the CDR3 is TGTGCCAGCAGTTACGGGGCATTTGGGGGTTTCGAGCAGTACTTC.

The chain combines TRBV9 with TRBJ2-3, with D possibly being TRBD2 (5 bases). Germline values: CDR1 SGDLS, CDR2 YYNGEE. Trimming stripped 4 bases from V and 0 bases from J, with 12 bases between. CDR3 length equals 15 residues. This chain's CDR3 is CASSHPGGSTDTQYF. The DNA for the CDR3 is TGTGCCAGCAGCCACCCGGGCGGGAGCACAGATACGCAGTATTTT.

On this clone itself: At one boundary the junction diverges from the germline segment, which might be a read error. The chain combines TRBV15 with TRBJ1-2, with 9 positions matching TRBD1. This CDR3 comprises 15 residues. The germline gives CDR1 LNHNV, CDR2 YYDKDF (reference sequence). The chain's CDR3 is CAASRDRDRDYGYTF. In nucleotides, the CDR3 is TGTGCCGCCAGCAGAGATCGGGACAGGGACTATGGCTACACCTTC. Using reference TRBV15 and TRBJ1-2 for the parts outside the CDR3, the full variable domain is DAMVIQNPRYQVTQFGKPVTLSCSQTLNHNVMYWYQQKSSQAPKLLFHYYDKDFNNEADTPDNFQSRRPNTSFCFLDIRSPGLGDTAMYLCAASRDRDRDYGYTFGSGTRLTVV.

This chain uses TRBV7-8 with TRBJ1-2; 9 bases align to TRBD1. V dropped 1 base and J dropped 6; count of bases not matched to a gene: 9. The CDR3 length is 16 residues. The germline V gene encodes CDR1 SGHVS and CDR2 FQNEAQ. The DNA for the CDR3 is TGTGCCAGCAGCTTAGATTCGGGACAGGGATGGGATGGCTACACCTTC. Protein: CASSLDSGQGWDGYTF. Full variable domain (remainder filled in from reference TRBV7-8 and TRBJ1-2): GAGVSQSPRYKVAKRGQDVALRCDPISGHVSLFWYQQALGQGPEFLTYFQNEAQLDKSGLPSDRFFAERPEGSVSTLKIQRTQQEDSAVYLCASSLDSGQGWDGYTFGSGTRLTVV.

This chain joins TRBV6-5 and TRBJ1-1; D remains unclear. From germline, CDR1 is MNHEY and CDR2 SVGAGI. This CDR3 region has 12 residues. V was clipped by 2 bases and J by 7 bases, with 8 bases between them. Here the CDR3 DNA reads TGTGCCAGCAGTTACACCCGTTTTGAAGCTTTCTTT. Protein product: CASSYTRFEAFF.

The CDR3 region is CASSYLRGRGYEQYF. DNA of the CDR3: TGTGCCAGCAGTTACCTTCGCGGCAGGGGCTACGAGCAGTACTTC. The chain joins TRBV6-5 to TRBJ2-5; D is perhaps TRBD1 (6 bases). The DNA end favors TRBJ2-7, so the J call may be wrong. Germline V CDR1 and CDR2: MNHEY, SVGAGI. This CDR3 has 15 residues.

The chain carries TRBV21-1 and TRBJ2-7; TRBD1 is taken as the D call from the table, unchecked against the DNA. TRBV21-1 is flagged as a pseudogene. This CDR3 spans 13 amino acids. The CDR3 DNA reads as TGTGCCAGCAGCACGGACAGGCAAGGCGAGCAGTACTTC. This translates into CASSTDRQGEQYF.

The J gene is TRBJ1-1, the V gene TRBV5-1; 8 nucleotides line up with TRBD1. The ends lost 0 bases at V and 1 base at J; junction bases unmatched: 2. Germline V gene data show CDR1 as SGHRS and CDR2 as YFSETQ. The CDR3 is made up of 15 amino acids. Here the CDR3 reads CASSLVGQGNTEAFF. The DNA for the CDR3 is TGCGCCAGCAGCTTGGTAGGACAGGGGAACACTGAAGCTTTCTTT.

The V gene is TRBV19, the J gene TRBJ2-7; TRBD2 agrees at 7 bases. Germline values: CDR1 LNHDA, CDR2 SQIVND (reference sequence). The CDR3 runs 14 residues. Unmatched junction bases numbered 9, after V lost 3 bases and J lost 7 bases. This CDR3 is CASSIRLAALEQYF. Written as DNA, the CDR3 is TGTGCCAGTAGTATCAGGCTAGCGGCCTTGGAGCAGTACTTC.

The chain employs TRBV27 and TRBJ2-3, with 11 bases that match TRBD2. The V and J ends lost 0 bases and 4 bases, in that order; junction bases with no gene match: 3. The CDR3 has 16 residues. Germline-derived CDR1 and CDR2 are MNHEY and SMNVEV (reference sequence). CDR3 sequence (DNA): TGTGCCAGCAGTTTATCGGTAGCGGGGGGGCCAGATACGCAGTATTTT. Its translation: CASSLSVAGGPDTQYF.

This clone has a single count. The chain couples TRBV9 to TRBJ1-1; D unclear. This CDR3 contains 12 residues. The germline V gene encodes CDR1 SGDLS and CDR2 YYNGEE. Trimming shortened V by 0 bases and J by 8 bases, and 8 bases separated the two germline ends. The CDR3 DNA sequence: TGTGCCAGCAGCGTAGATGGAGGGGAAGCTTTCTTT. It translates to CASSVDGGEAFF. Looking up the rest from reference TRBV9 and TRBJ1-1 gives the full variable domain: DSGVTQTPKHLITATGQRVTLRCSPRSGDLSVYWYQQSLDQGLQFLIQYYNGEERAKGNILERFSAQQFPDLHSELNLSSLELGDSALYFCASSVDGGEAFFGQGTRLTVV.

This clone was observed a handful of times. The chain carries TRBV2 and TRBJ1-2, with 7 bases matching TRBD1. Germline loops: CDR1 SNHLY, CDR2 FYNNEI. With V trimmed by 4 bases and J by 4 bases, 15 bases remained unmatched. This CDR3 is 17 amino acids long. The CDR3 is CASSGNRGPRVGYGYTF. The CDR3 nucleotides are TGTGCCAGCAGTGGAAACAGGGGCCCCAGAGTCGGCTATGGCTACACCTTC.